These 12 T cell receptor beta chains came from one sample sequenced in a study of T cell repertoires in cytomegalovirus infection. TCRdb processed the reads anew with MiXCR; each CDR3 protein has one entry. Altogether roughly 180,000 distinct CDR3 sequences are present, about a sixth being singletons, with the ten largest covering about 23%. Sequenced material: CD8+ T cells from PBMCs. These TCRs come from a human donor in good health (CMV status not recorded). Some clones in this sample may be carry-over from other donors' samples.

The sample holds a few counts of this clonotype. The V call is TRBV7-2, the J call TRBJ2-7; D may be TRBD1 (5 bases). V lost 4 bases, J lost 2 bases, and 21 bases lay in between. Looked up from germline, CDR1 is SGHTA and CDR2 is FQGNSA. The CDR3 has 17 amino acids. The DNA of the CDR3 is TGTGCCAGCAGCTCCTCGTCTAGGCAGGGCGTCACCTACGAGCAGTACTTC. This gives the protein CASSSSSRQGVTYEQYF.

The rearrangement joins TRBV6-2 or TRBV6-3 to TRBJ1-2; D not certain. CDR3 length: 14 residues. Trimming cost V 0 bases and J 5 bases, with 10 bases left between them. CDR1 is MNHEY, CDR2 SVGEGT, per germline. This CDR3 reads CASSYSIGFYGYTF. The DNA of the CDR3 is TGTGCCAGCAGTTACTCGATAGGATTTTATGGCTACACCTTC.

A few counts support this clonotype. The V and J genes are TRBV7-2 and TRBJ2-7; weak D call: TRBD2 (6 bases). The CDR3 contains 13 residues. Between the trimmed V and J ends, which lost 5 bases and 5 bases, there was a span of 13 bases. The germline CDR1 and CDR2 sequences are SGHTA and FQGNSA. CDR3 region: CASSPRERDEQYF. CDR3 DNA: TGTGCCAGCAGCCCACGGGAGAGGGACGAGCAGTACTTC. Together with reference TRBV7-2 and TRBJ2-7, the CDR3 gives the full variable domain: GAGVSQSPSNKVTEKGKDVELRCDPISGHTALYWYRQSLGQGLEFLIYFQGNSAPDKSGLPSDRFSAERTGGSVSTLTIQRTQQEDSAVYLCASSPRERDEQYFGPGTRLTVT.

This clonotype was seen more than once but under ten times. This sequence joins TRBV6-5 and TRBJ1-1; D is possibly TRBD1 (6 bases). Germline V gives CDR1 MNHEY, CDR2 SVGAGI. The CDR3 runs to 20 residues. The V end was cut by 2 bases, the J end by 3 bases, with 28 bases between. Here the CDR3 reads CASSYGPYREGILGDTEAFF. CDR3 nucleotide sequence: TGTGCCAGCAGTTACGGTCCTTACAGGGAGGGGATTTTGGGAGACACTGAAGCTTTCTTT.

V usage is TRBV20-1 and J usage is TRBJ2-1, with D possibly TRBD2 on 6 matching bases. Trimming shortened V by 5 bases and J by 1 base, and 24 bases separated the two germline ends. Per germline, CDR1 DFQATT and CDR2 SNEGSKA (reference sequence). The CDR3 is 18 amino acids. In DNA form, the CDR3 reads TGCAGTGCTTACAAACCCCCCGGAGGGGCAGTTTCCTACAATGAGCAGTTCTTC. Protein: CSAYKPPGGAVSYNEQFF.

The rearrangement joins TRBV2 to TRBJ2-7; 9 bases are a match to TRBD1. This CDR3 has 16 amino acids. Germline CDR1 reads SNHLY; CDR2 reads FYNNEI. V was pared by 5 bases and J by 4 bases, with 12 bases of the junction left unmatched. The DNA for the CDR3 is TGTGCCAGCAGTTGGACCCGGGACAGGGCATCTTACGAGCAGTACTTC. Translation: CASSWTRDRASYEQYF.

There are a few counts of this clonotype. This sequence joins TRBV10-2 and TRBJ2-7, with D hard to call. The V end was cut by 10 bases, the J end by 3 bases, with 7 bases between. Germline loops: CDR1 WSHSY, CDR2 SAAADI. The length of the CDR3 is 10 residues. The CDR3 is CATRDYEQYF. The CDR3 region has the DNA TGCGCCACCCGAGACTACGAGCAGTACTTC.

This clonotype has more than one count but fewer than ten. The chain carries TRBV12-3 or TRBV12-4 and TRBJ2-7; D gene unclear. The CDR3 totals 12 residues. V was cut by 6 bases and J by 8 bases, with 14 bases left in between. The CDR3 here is CASRALLEQQYF. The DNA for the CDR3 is TGTGCCAGCAGGGCGTTGTTGGAGCAGCAGTACTTC.

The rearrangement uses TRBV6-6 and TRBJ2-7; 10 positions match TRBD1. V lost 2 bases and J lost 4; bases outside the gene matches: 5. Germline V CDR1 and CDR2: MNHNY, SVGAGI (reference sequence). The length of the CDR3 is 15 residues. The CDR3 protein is CASSYGQGGLYEQYF. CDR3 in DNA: TGTGCCAGCAGTTACGGACAGGGGGGACTTTACGAGCAGTACTTC.

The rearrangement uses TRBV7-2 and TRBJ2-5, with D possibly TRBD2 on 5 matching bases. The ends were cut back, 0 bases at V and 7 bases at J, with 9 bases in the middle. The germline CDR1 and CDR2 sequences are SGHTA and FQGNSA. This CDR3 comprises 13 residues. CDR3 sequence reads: CASSLANRGTQYF. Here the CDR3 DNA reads TGTGCCAGCAGCTTAGCGAACCGGGGGACCCAGTACTTC.

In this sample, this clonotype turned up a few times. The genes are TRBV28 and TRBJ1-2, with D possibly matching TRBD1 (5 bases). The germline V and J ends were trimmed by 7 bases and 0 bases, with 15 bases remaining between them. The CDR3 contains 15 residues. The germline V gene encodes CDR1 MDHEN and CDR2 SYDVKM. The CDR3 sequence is CASTHLGGSNYGYTF. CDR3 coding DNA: TGTGCCAGCACCCATCTGGGGGGATCTAACTATGGCTACACCTTC.

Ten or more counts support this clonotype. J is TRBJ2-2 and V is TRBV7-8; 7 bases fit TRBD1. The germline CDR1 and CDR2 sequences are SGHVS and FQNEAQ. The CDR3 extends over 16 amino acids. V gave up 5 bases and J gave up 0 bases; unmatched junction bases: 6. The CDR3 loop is CASSPGGYANTGELFF. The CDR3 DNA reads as TGTGCCAGCAGCCCAGGGGGTTACGCGAACACCGGGGAGCTGTTTTTT.